These T cell receptor beta chains were read from a single sample in a study of CD8+ T cells in alopecia areata. Libraries were prepared by immunoSEQ multiplex PCR; TCRdb keeps only in-frame clonotypes and omits some of them. The repertoire holds around 190,000 clones, with more than 55% as singletons. Sequenced input: CD8+ T cells sorted from blood. The receptor set was obtained from a human donor in good health. Each CDR3 is given with its conserved first and last residue. D genes are given only for firm matches. Size is omitted from some rows. Given values are once, few, many or a class for expanded clones.

v_call	d_call	clone_size	j_call	cdr3_nt	cdr3_aa
TRBV5-1	NA	NA	TRBJ2-2	TGCGCCAGCAGCTTGCTCAGGCACACCGGGGAGCTGTTTTTT	CASSLLRHTGELFF
TRBV10-3	NA	NA	TRBJ1-1	TGTGCCATCAAGACCAGCCCGAACACTGAAGCTTTCTTT	CAIKTSPNTEAFF
TRBV29-1	NA	NA	TRBJ2-5	TGCAGCGTTGAAGATTCGGGGGTGGGGACCCAGTACTTC	CSVEDSGVGTQYF
TRBV28	NA	few	TRBJ2-7	TGTGCCAGCAGTTACGGGGTGGGGGAGCAGTACTTC	CASSYGVGEQYF
TRBV29-1	NA	NA	TRBJ1-1	TGCAGCGTTGATTTCAGGAGGAAAGCTTTCTTT	CSVDFRRKAFF
TRBV7-2	NA	once	TRBJ2-1	TGTGCCAGCAGCTTAGCTGGGGAAATCCCCCGAACGCAGTTCTTC	CASSLAGEIPRTQFF
TRBV4-1	NA	NA	TRBJ2-7	TGCGCCAGCAGCCAAGGACAAACCCCTATGCACGAGCAGTACTTC	CASSQGQTPMHEQYF
TRBV10-2	TRBD2	few	TRBJ2-1	TGCGCCAGCTGGGATCCTGGCGGGGGGCTCTACAATGAGCAGTTCTTC	CASWDPGGGLYNEQFF
TRBV10-3	TRBD2	few	TRBJ2-3	TGTGCCAGCAGAGGACTAGCGTCCGAATCAGATACGCAGTATTTT	CASRGLASESDTQYF
TRBV5-4	NA	NA	TRBJ2-7	TGTGCCAGCAGCTTGGAAGGGTACGAGCAGTACTTC	CASSLEGYEQYF
TRBV13	NA	NA	TRBJ2-7	TGTGCCAGCAGCTTGGGACGGGCCTACGAGCAGTACTTC	CASSLGRAYEQYF